The T cell receptor (beta chain) described here comes from a study of Ad26.COV2.S vaccination and SARS-CoV-2 variants (dated by TCRdb to the early 2020s). General notes on the study: Vaccine-arm donors were drawn from COV1001, a multicentre, randomized, double-blind, placebo-controlled phase I-IIa trial of Ad26.COV2.S in healthy adults. Throughout the experiments and outcome assessment, investigators stayed blinded to trial group allocation. Sequencing of the TCRbeta repertoire served to evaluate the specificity and breadth of SARS-CoV-2-reactive T cell receptors following Ad26.COV2.S vaccination. Trial participants were randomized into five groups of five, in which low-dose or high-dose Ad26.COV2.S was given once or twice, or placebo was given on both occasions. Ad26.COV2.S was administered intramuscularly at 5 x 10^10 or 1 x 10^11 viral particles, either as a single shot or as two shots given 56 days apart. The TCR-sequenced set comprised around 30 samples: roughly 19 Ad26.COV2.S vaccine recipients, 5 placebo recipients and 8 SARS-CoV-2 convalescent individuals.

This sample's treatment or condition label indicates: over 15 received Ad26.COV2.S at low or high dose, single or two shots; roughly five received placebo; per-sample allocation not given. Repertoires of vaccine and placebo recipients were sequenced from samples taken on day 63 after the first injection. In Cohort 1b, 25 adults aged 18-55 years were enrolled at a single site in Boston, USA, between 29 July and 7 August 2020. As a vaccine, Ad26.COV2.S was a replication-incompetent adenovirus type 26 vector that expressed a prefusion-stabilized SARS-CoV-2 spike protein derived from the original Wuhan strain. Study-wide conclusions, independent of this receptor: The authors noted that total T cell responses may have been underestimated by the TCR breadth and depth analyses. After vaccination, substantial breadth of spike-specific CD8+ and CD4+ T cell responses was reported. Compared with placebo recipients, Ad26.COV2.S recipients showed higher spike-specific TCR breadth (P = 0.0014). Vaccine and placebo recipients had comparable non-spike TCR breadth, which fits with the vaccine containing only spike. The study was not powered for comparison of responses between vaccine doses or regimens.

The sample holds one count of this clone. Its antigen is not yet known. No base quality information exists; no much larger clone differs at one position. TCRbeta CDR3 regions were sequenced with the immunoSEQ Assay. After extraction, genomic DNA underwent amplification by bias-controlled multiplex PCR, followed by high-throughput sequencing. The paper's data handling went like this. To quantify the absolute abundance of every unique TCRbeta CDR3 region, sequences were collapsed and filtered. Usable DNA was measured by amplifying reference genes present in all nucleated cells, and TCRbeta template counts were normalized to that usable DNA to estimate T cell fraction. Repertoire TCRs were annotated as SARS-CoV-2-specific by exact matching of V gene, CDR3 amino acid sequence and J gene to a known reactive TCR set. The reference SARS-CoV-2 TCR set came from MIRA and was filtered for enrichment in COVID-19-positive ImmuneCODE repertoires, removing public or cross-reactive TCRs. Drawing on the MIRA antigens, annotated TCRs were analysed further at the level of specific ORF or position within ORF. Depth was the summed frequency of annotated unique rearrangements, while breadth was defined as annotated unique rearrangements over total unique productive rearrangements. Group comparisons of TCR breadth used two-sided Wilcoxon rank-sum tests. TCRdb limited this immuneACCESS table to in-frame rearrangements with V and J called. A share of clones is missing; checked studies link under half to unresolved V genes, and the rest is unexplained. V, J and clone size are taken as reported in that table, and D and trimming were inferred from the DNA itself. The sample contains approximately 240,000 clones, over 75% of them found a single time. The biggest ten clones account for approximately 11% of the sample.

At the junction V is shortened by 3 bases and J by 2 bases, with 15 bases in between. The germline V gene yields ENHRY for CDR1 and SYGVKD for CDR2. The CDR3 sequence holds 16 residues, the cysteine and phenylalanine included. The read is trimmed to its CDR3 DNA, 48 bases read in frame from base 1. This sequence was found in a person aged 18 to 65 who received the Ad26.COV2.S COVID-19 vaccine or a placebo. The sample was peripheral blood, taken in a trial of Ad26.COV2.S vaccine versus placebo. The V and J segments used are TRBV10-3 and TRBJ2-3, and possibly TRBD1, on 7 matching bases. The CDR3 here reads CAISDLRGTDTDTQYF. The nucleotides read TGTGCCATCAGTGACCTCCGGGGGACAGACACAGATACGCAGTATTTT.